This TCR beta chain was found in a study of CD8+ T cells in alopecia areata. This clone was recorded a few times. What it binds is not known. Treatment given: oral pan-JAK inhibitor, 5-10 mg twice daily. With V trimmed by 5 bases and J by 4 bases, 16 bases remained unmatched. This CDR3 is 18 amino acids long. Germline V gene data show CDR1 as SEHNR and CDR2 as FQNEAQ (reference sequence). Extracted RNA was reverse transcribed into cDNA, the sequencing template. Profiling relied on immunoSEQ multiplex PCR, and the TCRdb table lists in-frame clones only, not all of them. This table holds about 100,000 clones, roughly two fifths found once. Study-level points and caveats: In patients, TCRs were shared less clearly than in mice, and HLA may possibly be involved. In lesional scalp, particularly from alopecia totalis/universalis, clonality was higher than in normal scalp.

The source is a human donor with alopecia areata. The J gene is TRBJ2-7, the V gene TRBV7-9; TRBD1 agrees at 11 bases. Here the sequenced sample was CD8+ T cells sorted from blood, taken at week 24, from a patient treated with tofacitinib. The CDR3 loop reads CASSPRTGGSEPWYEQYF. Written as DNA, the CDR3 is TGTGCCAGCAGCCCTAGGACAGGGGGCTCAGAACCCTGGTACGAGCAGTACTTC.